The 11 T cell receptor beta chains below were found in one sample sequenced in a study of T cells in Graves' hyperthyroidism and ophthalmopathy. It was RNA transcripts that yielded the amplified TCR beta CDR3 regions. The study used the HTBI primer set for a first-round RT-PCR of the TCR CDR3. TCRdb reprocessed the multiplex PCR reads via MiXCR and lists one record per CDR3 protein. Among 470,000 or so distinct CDR3 sequences listed, roughly 20% were seen once. The sequenced sample consisted of blood. The source of these receptors is a man aged 18 to 30 with Graves' hyperthyroidism.

There are many counts of this clonotype. The chain combines TRBV12-3 or TRBV12-4 with TRBJ2-7; TRBD2 aligns across 8 bases. J gave up 7 bases and V 5 bases, and 16 bases lay outside the gene matches. There are 16 residues in the CDR3. The CDR3 DNA sequence: TGTGCCAGCAGTCTCCTTAGCGGGACCTTTGTACGGGAGCAGTACTTC. The encoded protein is CASSLLSGTFVREQYF.

This clonotype was detected many times. J is TRBJ1-1 and V is TRBV4-1; D call uncertain. CDR1 is MGHRA, CDR2 YSYEKL, per germline. This CDR3 region has 14 residues. The V and J ends lost 6 bases and 4 bases respectively, with 15 bases between them. In DNA form, the CDR3 reads TGCGCCAGCAGGAGCGTGGGAGGGAGCACTGAAGCTTTCTTT. Its translation: CASRSVGGSTEAFF.

At least ten counts were recorded for this clonotype. The rearrangement links TRBV5-5 to TRBJ2-5; TRBD1 aligns across 9 bases. The V and J ends lost 4 bases and 5 bases, in that order; junction bases with no gene match: 9. This CDR3 is built from 15 residues. Germline lookup yields CDR1 SGHKS and CDR2 YYEKEE (reference sequence). CDR3 residues: CASSVGQGGWETQYF. The CDR3, as DNA: TGTGCCAGCAGCGTGGGACAGGGAGGCTGGGAGACCCAGTACTTC. The complete variable domain, with remaining parts taken from reference TRBV5-5 and TRBJ2-5, reads DAGVTQSPTHLIKTRGQQVTLRCSPISGHKSVSWYQQVLGQGPQFIFQYYEKEERGRGNFPDRFSARQFPNYSSELNVNALLLGDSALYLCASSVGQGGWETQYFGPGTRLLVL.

This clonotype was detected ten times or more. This chain connects TRBV30 to TRBJ1-1, with 9 bases identical to TRBD1. V dropped 5 bases and J dropped 3; count of bases not matched to a gene: 7. Germline V gene lookup returns CDR1 GTSNPN and CDR2 SVGIG (reference sequence). This CDR3 region has 14 residues. CDR3 amino acids: CAWDGTGPYTEAFF. CDR3 nucleotide sequence: TGTGCCTGGGACGGGACAGGGCCCTACACTGAAGCTTTCTTT.

This clonotype appeared a few times. This sequence joins TRBV10-3 and TRBJ2-7; D remains unclear. The germline gives CDR1 ENHRY, CDR2 SYGVKD. Trimming took 11 bases from V and 4 from J, leaving 21 bases between them. This CDR3 contains 14 residues. The DNA of the CDR3 is TGTGCCTCCCGGGTCGCCGACTGGGCATACGAGCAGTACTTC. Its translation is CASRVADWAYEQYF.

In its sample, this clonotype was seen a few times. The genes are TRBV11-2 and TRBJ1-2; tentative D call: TRBD1 (5 bases). The CDR3 extends over 15 amino acids. In germline, CDR1 is SGHAT, CDR2 FQNNGV. Trimming cost V 0 bases and J 4 bases, with 12 bases left between them. CDR3 region: CASSLDRAEGYGYTF. CDR3 DNA: TGTGCCAGCAGCTTAGACAGGGCCGAGGGCTATGGCTACACCTTC.

Of note for this clonotype: Because it lacks the conserved phenylalanine or tryptophan at the end, this CDR3 is likely a read error. The chain links TRBV28 to TRBJ2-2; D gene ambiguous. V was trimmed by 3 bases and J by 4 bases, leaving 9 bases between them. The germline V gene has CDR1 MDHEN and CDR2 SYDVKM. The CDR3 covers 14 residues. The CDR3 region has the DNA TGTGCCAGCAGTTTCCCCACAACCACCGGGGAGCTGTTTTTG. Amino acid sequence: CASSFPTTTGELFL.

V usage is TRBV6-5 and J usage is TRBJ2-2; D unresolved. CDR3 length: 14 residues. The V end lost 0 bases, the J end lost 6 bases, and 8 bases lay between the germline ends. Germline CDR1 reads MNHEY; CDR2 reads SVGAGI. The CDR3 region is CASSYSIPAGELFF. CDR3 DNA sequence: TGTGCCAGCAGTTACTCGATTCCGGCCGGGGAGCTGTTTTTT.

The chain uses TRBV7-2 and TRBJ1-5; D not certain. The ends were cut back, 1 base at V and 3 bases at J, with 10 bases in the middle. The CDR3 has 15 amino acids. Germline V gene sequence: CDR1 SGHTA, CDR2 FQGNSA. DNA of the CDR3: TGTGCCAGCAGCTTAGTAGGAGTATCCAATCAGCCCCAGCATTTT. Its protein product is CASSLVGVSNQPQHF.

This clonotype was seen ten or more times. The genes are TRBV6-5 and TRBJ1-2; possible D gene TRBD1, 5 bases. The length of the CDR3 is 14 residues. V gave up 1 base and J gave up 8 bases, with 14 bases separating them. From germline, CDR1 is MNHEY and CDR2 SVGAGI. CDR3 nucleotides: TGTGCCAGCAGTTACTGGCAGGGAGAACCGGGCTACACCTTC. It translates to CASSYWQGEPGYTF.

This clonotype was recorded many times. J is TRBJ1-2 and V is TRBV13, with no clear D. The CDR3 is made up of 14 amino acids. Germline V CDR1 and CDR2: PRHDT, FYEKMQ (reference sequence). V dropped 5 bases and J dropped 0 bases, with 10 bases sitting between them. The CDR3 bases are TGTGCCAGCAGCCTGGGGAACACTAACTATGGCTACACCTTC. Encoded protein: CASSLGNTNYGYTF.